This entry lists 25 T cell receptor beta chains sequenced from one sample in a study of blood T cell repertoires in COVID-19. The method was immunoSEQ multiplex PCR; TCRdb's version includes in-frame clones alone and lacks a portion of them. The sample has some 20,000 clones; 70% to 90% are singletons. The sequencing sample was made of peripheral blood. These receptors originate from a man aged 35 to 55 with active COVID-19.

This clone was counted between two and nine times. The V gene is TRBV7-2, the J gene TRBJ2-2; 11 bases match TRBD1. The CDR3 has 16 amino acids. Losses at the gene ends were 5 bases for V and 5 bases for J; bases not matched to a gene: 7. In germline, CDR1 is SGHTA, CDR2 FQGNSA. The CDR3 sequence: CASSPGQGAGTGELFF. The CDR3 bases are TGTGCCAGCAGCCCCGGACAGGGGGCTGGTACCGGGGAGCTGTTTTTT.

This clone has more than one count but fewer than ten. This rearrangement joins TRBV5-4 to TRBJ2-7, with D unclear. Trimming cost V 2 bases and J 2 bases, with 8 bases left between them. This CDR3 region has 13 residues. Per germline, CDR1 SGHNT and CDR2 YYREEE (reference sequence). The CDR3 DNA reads TGTGCCAGCAGCTTAAAAGAGACCTACGAGCAGTACTTC. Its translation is CASSLKETYEQYF.

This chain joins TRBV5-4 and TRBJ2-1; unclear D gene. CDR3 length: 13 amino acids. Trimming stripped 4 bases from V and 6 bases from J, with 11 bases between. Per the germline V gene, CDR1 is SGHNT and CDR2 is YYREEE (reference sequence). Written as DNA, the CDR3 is TGTGCCAGCAGCCGAGCCTTCATCAATGAGCAGTTCTTC. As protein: CASSRAFINEQFF. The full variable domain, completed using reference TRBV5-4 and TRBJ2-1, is ETGVTQSPTHLIKTRGQQVTLRCSSQSGHNTVSWYQQALGQGPQFIFQYYREEENGRGNFPPRFSGLQFPNYSSELNVNALELDDSALYLCASSRAFINEQFFGPGTRLTVL.

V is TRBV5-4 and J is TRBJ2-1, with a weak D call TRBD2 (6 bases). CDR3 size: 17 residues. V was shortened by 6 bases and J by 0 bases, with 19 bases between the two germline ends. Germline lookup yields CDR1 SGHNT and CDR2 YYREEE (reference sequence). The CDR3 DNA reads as TGTGCCAGCACCCCGACTGGGGGAGCGGGCTCCTACAATGAGCAGTTCTTC. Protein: CASTPTGGAGSYNEQFF.

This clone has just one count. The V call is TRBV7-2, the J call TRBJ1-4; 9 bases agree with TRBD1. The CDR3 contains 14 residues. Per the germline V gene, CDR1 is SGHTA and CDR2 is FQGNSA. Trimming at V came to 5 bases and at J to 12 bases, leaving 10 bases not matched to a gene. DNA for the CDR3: TGTGCCAGCAGCAAACACCAGACAGGGGGGGAACTGTTTTTT. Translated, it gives CASSKHQTGGELFF.

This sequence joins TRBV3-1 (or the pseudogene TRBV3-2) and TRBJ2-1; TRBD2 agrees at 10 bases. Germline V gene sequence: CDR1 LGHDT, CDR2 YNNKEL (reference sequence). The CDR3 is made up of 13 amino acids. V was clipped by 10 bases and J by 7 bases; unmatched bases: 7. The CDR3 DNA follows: TGTGCCAACTCTAGCGGGAGAGGGAATGAGCAGTTCTTC. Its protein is CANSSGRGNEQFF.

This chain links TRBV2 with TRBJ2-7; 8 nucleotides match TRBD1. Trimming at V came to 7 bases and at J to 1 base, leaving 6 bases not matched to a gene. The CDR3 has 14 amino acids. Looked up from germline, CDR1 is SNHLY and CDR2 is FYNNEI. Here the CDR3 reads CASNDRGPSYEQYF. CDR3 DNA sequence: TGTGCCAGCAACGACAGGGGACCATCCTACGAGCAGTACTTC.

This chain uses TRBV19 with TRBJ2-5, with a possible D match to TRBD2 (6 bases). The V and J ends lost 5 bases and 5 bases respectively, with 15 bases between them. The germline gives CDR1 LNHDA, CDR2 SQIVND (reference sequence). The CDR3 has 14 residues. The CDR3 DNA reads TGTGCCAGTAGTGGACGGAGGGGTTTGGAGACCCAGTACTTC. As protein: CASSGRRGLETQYF.

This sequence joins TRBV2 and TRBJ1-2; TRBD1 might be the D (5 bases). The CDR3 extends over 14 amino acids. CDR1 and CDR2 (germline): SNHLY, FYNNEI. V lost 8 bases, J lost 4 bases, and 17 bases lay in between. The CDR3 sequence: CASDRQGAGYGYTF. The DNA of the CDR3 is TGTGCCAGCGATCGCCAAGGGGCCGGCTATGGCTACACCTTC.

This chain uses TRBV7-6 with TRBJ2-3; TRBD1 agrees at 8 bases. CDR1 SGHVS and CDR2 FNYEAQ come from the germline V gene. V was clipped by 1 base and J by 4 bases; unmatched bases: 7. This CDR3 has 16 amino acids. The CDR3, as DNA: TGTGCCAGCAGCTTAGGGGCAGGGGGCGGCTCAGATACGCAGTATTTT. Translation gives CASSLGAGGGSDTQYF.

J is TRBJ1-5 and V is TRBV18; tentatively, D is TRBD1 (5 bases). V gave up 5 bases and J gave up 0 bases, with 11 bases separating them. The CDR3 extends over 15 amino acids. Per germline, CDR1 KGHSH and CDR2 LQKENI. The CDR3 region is CASSNRQYSNQPQHF. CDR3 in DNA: TGTGCCAGCTCAAACAGACAGTATAGCAATCAGCCCCAGCATTTT.

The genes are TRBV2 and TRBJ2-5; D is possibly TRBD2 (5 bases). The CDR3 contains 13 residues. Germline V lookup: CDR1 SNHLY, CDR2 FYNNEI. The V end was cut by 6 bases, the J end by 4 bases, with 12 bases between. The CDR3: CASRGDRGETQYF. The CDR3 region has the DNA TGTGCCAGCAGGGGAGATAGAGGAGAGACCCAGTACTTC.

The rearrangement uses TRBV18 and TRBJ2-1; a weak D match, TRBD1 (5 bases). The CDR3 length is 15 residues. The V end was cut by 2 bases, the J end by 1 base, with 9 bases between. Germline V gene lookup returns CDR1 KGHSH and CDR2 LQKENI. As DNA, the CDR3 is TGTGCCAGCTCACCAGGGCAGGGTTCCTACAATGAGCAGTTCTTC. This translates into CASSPGQGSYNEQFF.

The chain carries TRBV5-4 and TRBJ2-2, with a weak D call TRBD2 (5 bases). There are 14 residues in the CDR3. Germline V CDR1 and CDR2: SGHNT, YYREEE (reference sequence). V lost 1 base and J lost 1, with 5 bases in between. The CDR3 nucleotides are TGTGCCAGCAGCTTGCGGGAGAACACCGGGGAGCTGTTTTTT. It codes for CASSLRENTGELFF.

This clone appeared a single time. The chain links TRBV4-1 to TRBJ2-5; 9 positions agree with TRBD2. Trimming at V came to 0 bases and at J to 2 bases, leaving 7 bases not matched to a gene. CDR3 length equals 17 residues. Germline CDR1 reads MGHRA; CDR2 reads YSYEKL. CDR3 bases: TGCGCCAGCAGCCAAGATTATCTAGCGGGACGGCAAGAGACCCAGTACTTC. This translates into CASSQDYLAGRQETQYF.

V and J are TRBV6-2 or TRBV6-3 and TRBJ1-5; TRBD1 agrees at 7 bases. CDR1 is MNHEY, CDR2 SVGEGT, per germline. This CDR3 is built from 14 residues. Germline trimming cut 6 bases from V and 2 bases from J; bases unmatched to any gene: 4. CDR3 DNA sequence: TGTGCCAGCAGCCGACAGGGCCGCAATCAGCCCCAGCATTTT. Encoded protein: CASSRQGRNQPQHF.

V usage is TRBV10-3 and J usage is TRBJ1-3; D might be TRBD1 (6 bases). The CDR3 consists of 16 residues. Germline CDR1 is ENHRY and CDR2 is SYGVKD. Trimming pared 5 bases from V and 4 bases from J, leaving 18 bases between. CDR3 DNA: TGTGCCATCAGTACGGGACATAGAAGTTCGGGAAACACCATATATTTT. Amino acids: CAISTGHRSSGNTIYF.

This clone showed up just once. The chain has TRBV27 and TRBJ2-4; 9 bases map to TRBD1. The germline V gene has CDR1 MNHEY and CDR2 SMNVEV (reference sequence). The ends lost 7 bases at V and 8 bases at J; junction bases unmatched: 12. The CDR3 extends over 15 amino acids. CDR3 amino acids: CASTRYGDREDIQYF. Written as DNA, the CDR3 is TGTGCCAGCACTAGATACGGGGACAGGGAAGACATTCAGTACTTC.

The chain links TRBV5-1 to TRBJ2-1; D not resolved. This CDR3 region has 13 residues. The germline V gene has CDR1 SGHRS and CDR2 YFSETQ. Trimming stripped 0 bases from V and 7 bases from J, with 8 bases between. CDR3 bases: TGCGCCAGCAGCTTGGTGGGCAGGAATGAGCAGTTCTTC. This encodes CASSLVGRNEQFF.

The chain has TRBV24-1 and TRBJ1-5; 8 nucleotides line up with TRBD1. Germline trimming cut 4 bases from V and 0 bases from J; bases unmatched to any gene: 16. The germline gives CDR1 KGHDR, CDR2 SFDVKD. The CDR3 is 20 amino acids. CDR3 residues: CATSERLRGRISYSNQPQHF. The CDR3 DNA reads TGTGCCACCAGTGAGCGACTCAGGGGGCGGATTTCTTATAGCAATCAGCCCCAGCATTTT.

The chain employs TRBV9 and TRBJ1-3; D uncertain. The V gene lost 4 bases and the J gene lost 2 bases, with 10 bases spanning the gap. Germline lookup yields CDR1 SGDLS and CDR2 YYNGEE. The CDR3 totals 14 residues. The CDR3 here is CASSPQAPGNTIYF. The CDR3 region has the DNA TGTGCCAGCAGCCCTCAAGCTCCTGGAAACACCATATATTTT.

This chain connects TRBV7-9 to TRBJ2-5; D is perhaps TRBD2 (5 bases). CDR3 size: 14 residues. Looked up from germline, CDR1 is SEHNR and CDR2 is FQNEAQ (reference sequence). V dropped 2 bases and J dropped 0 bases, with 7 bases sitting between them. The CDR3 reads CASSLTGDQETQYF. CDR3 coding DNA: TGTGCCAGCAGCTTAACCGGGGACCAAGAGACCCAGTACTTC.

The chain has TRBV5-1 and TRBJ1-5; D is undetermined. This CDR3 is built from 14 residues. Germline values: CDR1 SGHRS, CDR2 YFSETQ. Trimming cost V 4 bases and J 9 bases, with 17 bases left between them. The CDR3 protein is CASSPGLQEGPQHF. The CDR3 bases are TGCGCCAGCAGCCCAGGACTGCAGGAGGGGCCCCAGCATTTT.

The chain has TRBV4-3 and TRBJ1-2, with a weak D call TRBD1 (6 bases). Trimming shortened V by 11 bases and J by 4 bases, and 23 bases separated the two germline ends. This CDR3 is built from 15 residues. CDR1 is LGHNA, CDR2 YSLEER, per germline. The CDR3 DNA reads TGCGCCGGCGACGAATTACAGGGCCCAACCTATGGCTACACCTTC. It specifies CAGDELQGPTYGYTF.

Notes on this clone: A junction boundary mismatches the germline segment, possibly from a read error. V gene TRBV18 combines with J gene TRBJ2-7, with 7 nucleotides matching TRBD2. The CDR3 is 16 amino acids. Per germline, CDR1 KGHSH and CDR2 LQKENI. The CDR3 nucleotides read TGTGCCAGTTCACAAGTCTCCTCTAGCGGAAGGTACGAGCAGTACTTC. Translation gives CASSQVSSSGRYEQYF.